The 27 T cell receptor beta chains below come from one sample, sequenced in a study of blood T cells in healthy people across ages (dated by TCRdb to between 2015 and 2017). Library construction relied on 5' RACE. Instrument on record: Illumina HiSeq 2500. A second PCR of roughly 7 to 11 cycles was performed with a sample-barcoded 5' primer and a J-beta primer mix. TCRdb handled the public reads itself, with Q25 trimming in fastp and clone calling in MiXCR, and kept productive beta chains. Entries are consolidated by CDR3 protein sequence, retaining the most common genes and DNA. This sample lists about 1.7 million distinct CDR3 sequences; approximately 30% were detected once. The ten largest clones represent 7.7% of the sample. Sequencing was carried out using blood. The receptors derive from a woman aged 25 to 39 in good health.

The chain employs TRBV7-9 and TRBJ2-3, with D possibly TRBD2 on 5 matching bases. Looked up from germline, CDR1 is SEHNR and CDR2 is FQNEAQ (reference sequence). The CDR3 totals 15 residues. The germline V and J ends were trimmed by 2 bases and 4 bases, with 13 bases remaining between them. As DNA, the CDR3 is TGTGCCAGCAGCTTACGGCAGTGTAGCGCAGATACGCAGTATTTT. Translation gives CASSLRQCSADTQYF. Variable domain in full (rest from reference TRBV7-9 and TRBJ2-3): DTGVSQNPRHKITKRGQNVTFRCDPISEHNRLYWYRQTLGQGPEFLTYFQNEAQLEKSRLLSDRFSAERPKGSFSTLEIQRTEQGDSAMYLCASSLRQCSADTQYFGPGTRLTVL.

This chain links TRBV24-1 with TRBJ2-1, with D tentatively TRBD1 (5 bases). This CDR3 has 14 residues. Germline V lookup: CDR1 KGHDR, CDR2 SFDVKD. Trimming left V 9 bases short and J 7 bases short, with 18 bases between. For the CDR3, the DNA is TGTGCCACCGCCATCGCACAGGCTACGAATGAGCAGTTCTTC. Amino acids: CATAIAQATNEQFF.

This clonotype occurred a few times. The chain joins TRBV12-3 or TRBV12-4 to TRBJ2-1; 8 bases match TRBD1. The CDR3 is 14 residues long. V trimming: 6 bases; J trimming: 10 bases; junction bases outside the gene matches: 11. Written as DNA, the CDR3 is TGTGCCAGCAGCCCCGGACAGGGAGTATCGGAGCAGTTCTTC. This gives the protein CASSPGQGVSEQFF.

This clonotype was counted ten times or more. The V and J genes are TRBV7-2 and TRBJ2-7; D is possibly TRBD1 (6 bases). Trimming removed 1 base from V and 0 bases from J, with 13 bases in between. The CDR3 runs 16 residues. CDR1 and CDR2 (germline): SGHTA, FQGNSA. As DNA, the CDR3 is TGTGCCAGCAGCTTAGGCGCGACAGGTGCCTCCTACGAGCAGTACTTC. Amino acid sequence: CASSLGATGASYEQYF.

V and J are TRBV7-2 and TRBJ2-5; 7 nucleotides agree with TRBD2. The CDR3 is 16 residues long. Per germline, CDR1 SGHTA and CDR2 FQGNSA. Unmatched junction bases numbered 7, after V lost 1 base and J lost 2 bases. The DNA of the CDR3 is TGTGCCAGCAGCTTAGGATGGAGCGGGAATCAAGAGACCCAGTACTTC. It specifies CASSLGWSGNQETQYF.

The V and J genes are TRBV12-5 and TRBJ1-2; possible D gene TRBD1, 6 bases. This CDR3 has 14 amino acids. V gave up 5 bases and J gave up 2 bases, with 12 bases separating them. The germline gives CDR1 LGHNT, CDR2 FRNRAP. DNA of the CDR3: TGTGCTAGTGGTCCAGGGGTGGTAAACTATGGCTACACCTTC. This sequence encodes CASGPGVVNYGYTF.

This clonotype was detected many times. The CDR3 loop is CAIIKYRGTGTNEQYF. The CDR3 DNA follows: TGTGCCATCATAAAGTATAGGGGGACAGGGACCAACGAGCAGTACTTC. V is TRBV10-3 and J is TRBJ2-7, with 9 nucleotides matching TRBD1. V lost 7 bases, J lost 5 bases, and 15 bases stayed unmatched. The CDR3 contains 16 residues. Germline CDR1 is ENHRY and CDR2 is SYGVKD.

This clonotype has a handful of counts. The V gene is TRBV29-1, the J gene TRBJ2-7; 8 positions match TRBD1. The germline CDR1 and CDR2 sequences are SQVTM and ANQGSEA. CDR3 length: 15 amino acids. Germline trimming cut 6 bases from V and 6 bases from J; bases unmatched to any gene: 16. CDR3 DNA sequence: TGCAGCGTCGCCCTAGCCGGGCCCAGGGGGCTCGAGCAGTACTTC. It is translated as CSVALAGPRGLEQYF.

The chain joins TRBV25-1 to TRBJ2-5, with 9 nucleotides matching TRBD2. Germline V CDR1 and CDR2: MGHDK, SYGVNS. The ends lost 7 bases at V and 7 bases at J; junction bases unmatched: 7. CDR3 size: 13 residues. Here the CDR3 DNA reads TGTGCCAGCACTGGCGGGGGGGCAGGGACCCAGTACTTC. Protein: CASTGGGAGTQYF.

This clonotype was seen more than once but under ten times. The chain combines TRBV10-3 with TRBJ1-2; 7 bases fit TRBD1. J gave up 7 bases and V 10 bases, and 15 bases lay outside the gene matches. Per germline, CDR1 ENHRY and CDR2 SYGVKD. This CDR3 contains 14 residues. The CDR3 nucleotides read TGTGCCACCACAAGGACAGGACCCGAGGGTGGCTACACCTTC. Its protein product is CATTRTGPEGGYTF.

This chain joins TRBV28 and TRBJ2-7, with D possibly matching TRBD1 (6 bases). The CDR3 sequence is 14 residues long. Germline V gene sequence: CDR1 MDHEN, CDR2 SYDVKM. V shed 7 bases and J shed 0 bases, with 13 bases lying between them. The CDR3 loop is CASIEGQHSYEQYF. CDR3 nucleotide sequence: TGTGCCAGCATTGAAGGACAGCACTCCTACGAGCAGTACTTC.

This clonotype was counted a few times. The J gene is TRBJ1-5, the V gene TRBV12-3 or TRBV12-4; D is unclear. This CDR3 has 15 amino acids. The V end was cut by 7 bases, the J end by 2 bases, with 15 bases between. The CDR3 DNA sequence: TGTGCCAGCACTCCCGGCAGGCATGGCAATCAGCCCCAGCATTTT. It specifies CASTPGRHGNQPQHF.

The chain links TRBV29-1 to TRBJ1-2, with a possible D match to TRBD1 (6 bases). CDR3 size: 16 residues. V was pared by 3 bases and J by 9 bases, with 26 bases between. Per germline, CDR1 SQVTM and CDR2 ANQGSEA. Here the CDR3 DNA reads TGCAGCGTTGAGTTCCTCCCAGGGGACCTCTCTATGCGCTACACCTTC. The encoded protein is CSVEFLPGDLSMRYTF.

V and J are TRBV9 and TRBJ1-1; D not certain. This CDR3 region has 15 residues. The germline CDR1 and CDR2 sequences are SGDLS and YYNGEE. V lost 0 bases and J 5 bases, leaving 14 bases between the germline ends. The CDR3 protein is CASSVVEGLRTEAFF. Written as DNA, the CDR3 is TGTGCCAGCAGCGTAGTGGAGGGCCTTCGGACTGAAGCTTTCTTT.

V gene TRBV5-1 combines with J gene TRBJ2-3, with 10 bases fitting TRBD2. V trimming: 7 bases; J trimming: 5 bases; junction bases outside the gene matches: 10. Germline V gene data show CDR1 as SGHRS and CDR2 as YFSETQ. CDR3 length equals 15 residues. The CDR3 nucleotides read TGCGCCAGCTTCCCTAGCGGGGGCCCCGAAGATACGCAGTATTTT. Translated: CASFPSGGPEDTQYF.

This clonotype has just one count. The rearrangement joins TRBV2 to TRBJ1-5; D call uncertain. The CDR3 contains 14 residues. Trimming shortened V by 5 bases and J by 4 bases, and 12 bases separated the two germline ends. Germline loops: CDR1 SNHLY, CDR2 FYNNEI. The CDR3 sequence is CASSMTARNQPQHF. The CDR3 DNA is TGTGCCAGCAGTATGACGGCGAGGAATCAGCCCCAGCATTTT. Together with reference TRBV2 and TRBJ1-5, the CDR3 gives the full variable domain: EPEVTQTPSHQVTQMGQEVILRCVPISNHLYFYWYRQILGQKVEFLVSFYNNEISEKSEIFDDQFSVERPDGSNFTLKIRSTKLEDSAMYFCASSMTARNQPQHFGDGTRLSIL.

This chain uses TRBV6-2 or TRBV6-3 with TRBJ2-1; 10 positions match TRBD2. This CDR3 contains 16 residues. The trim removed 2 bases at V and 5 bases at J, leaving 6 bases unmatched. Germline V CDR1 and CDR2: MNHEY, SVGEGT. In DNA, the CDR3 is TGTGCCAGCAGTTACGGGGGGAGCGGGAGGGACAATGAGCAGTTCTTC. This gives the protein CASSYGGSGRDNEQFF.

This clonotype was seen more than once but under ten times. The chain couples TRBV29-1 to TRBJ2-1; 9 bases map to TRBD1. The CDR3 sequence is 13 residues long. Losses at the gene ends were 7 bases for V and 8 bases for J; bases not matched to a gene: 9. Germline assignment: CDR1 SQVTM and CDR2 ANQGSEA. This chain's CDR3 is CSARDRVNDEQFF. Written as DNA, the CDR3 is TGCAGCGCCCGGGACAGGGTAAATGATGAGCAGTTCTTC.

This clonotype was counted many times. The chain uses TRBV11-1 and TRBJ2-6; maybe TRBD2 (5 bases). The CDR3 consists of 16 residues. Per the germline V gene, CDR1 is SGHAT and CDR2 is FQDESV (reference sequence). V dropped 5 bases and J dropped 0 bases, with 11 bases sitting between them. CDR3 nucleotide sequence: TGTGCCAGCAGCCTCCGGACTGTCTCTGGGGCCAACGTCCTGACTTTC. It translates to CASSLRTVSGANVLTF.

In its sample, this clonotype was seen a few times. The V and J genes are TRBV10-3 and TRBJ1-1; TRBD1 might be the D (5 bases). This CDR3 region has 14 residues. Per the germline V gene, CDR1 is ENHRY and CDR2 is SYGVKD. V was trimmed by 5 bases and J by 5 bases, leaving 15 bases between them. The CDR3 DNA is TGTGCCATCAGTCGGAGGCAGGGTGAGACTGAAGCTTTCTTT. It translates to CAISRRQGETEAFF.

J is TRBJ1-1 and V is TRBV6-1; tentative D call: TRBD1 (5 bases). V was cut by 6 bases and J by 0 bases, with 20 bases left in between. The CDR3 contains 17 residues. Looked up from germline, CDR1 is MNHNS and CDR2 is SASEGT. The CDR3 DNA follows: TGTGCCAGCAGCCAAGACGGGGCGCTCTTACTGAACACTGAAGCTTTCTTT. It specifies CASSQDGALLLNTEAFF.

This clonotype appeared many times. This CDR3 reads CSVLPGLAGDEQFF. CDR3 DNA sequence: TGCAGCGTCCTGCCGGGACTAGCGGGGGATGAGCAGTTCTTC. V is TRBV29-1 and J is TRBJ2-1; 14 bases fit TRBD2. J gave up 8 bases and V 6 bases, and 6 bases lay outside the gene matches. CDR1 and CDR2 from the germline V gene are SQVTM and ANQGSEA. The length of the CDR3 is 14 residues.

This chain links TRBV5-1 with TRBJ2-2, with D unclear. The CDR3 covers 15 residues. Germline V CDR1 and CDR2: SGHRS, YFSETQ. V was pared by 0 bases and J by 8 bases, with 14 bases between. The CDR3 sequence: CASSLAEAVRGELFF. CDR3 nucleotide sequence: TGCGCCAGCAGCTTGGCCGAGGCGGTCCGAGGGGAGCTGTTTTTT.

The J gene is TRBJ2-1, the V gene TRBV29-1; D perhaps matches TRBD1 (6 bases). The CDR3 covers 13 residues. CDR1 SQVTM and CDR2 ANQGSEA come from the germline V gene. V dropped 3 bases and J dropped 5 bases, with 11 bases sitting between them. The CDR3 is CSVDEDSNNEQFF. The CDR3 DNA follows: TGCAGCGTTGACGAGGACAGTAACAATGAGCAGTTCTTC.

This clonotype was recorded a few times. J is TRBJ2-4 and V is TRBV27, with D perhaps being TRBD1 or TRBD2 (5 bases each). The J call may be mistaken, given a closer DNA end match to TRBJ2-7. The CDR3 consists of 13 residues. Germline V gene data show CDR1 as MNHEY and CDR2 as SMNVEV (reference sequence). The CDR3 DNA reads TGTGCCAGCAGCTTACAGGACGGGAACGAGCAGTACTTC. It encodes CASSLQDGNEQYF.

This clonotype was counted ten times or more. The chain has TRBV29-1 and TRBJ2-1, with 10 positions matching TRBD2. V trimming: 0 bases; J trimming: 6 bases; junction bases outside the gene matches: 5. This CDR3 region has 15 residues. Per germline, CDR1 SQVTM and CDR2 ANQGSEA. CDR3 in amino acids: CSVEDRLAGSNEQFF. The CDR3 nucleotides read TGCAGCGTTGAAGATCGACTAGCGGGTAGCAATGAGCAGTTCTTC.

V and J are TRBV20-1 and TRBJ1-5, with D unclear. Trimming shortened V by 4 bases and J by 3 bases, and 13 bases separated the two germline ends. The CDR3 has 14 residues. Germline lookup yields CDR1 DFQATT and CDR2 SNEGSKA (reference sequence). CDR3: CSATKEGFNQPQHF. The CDR3 region has the DNA TGCAGTGCTACCAAAGAGGGTTTCAATCAGCCCCAGCATTTT.